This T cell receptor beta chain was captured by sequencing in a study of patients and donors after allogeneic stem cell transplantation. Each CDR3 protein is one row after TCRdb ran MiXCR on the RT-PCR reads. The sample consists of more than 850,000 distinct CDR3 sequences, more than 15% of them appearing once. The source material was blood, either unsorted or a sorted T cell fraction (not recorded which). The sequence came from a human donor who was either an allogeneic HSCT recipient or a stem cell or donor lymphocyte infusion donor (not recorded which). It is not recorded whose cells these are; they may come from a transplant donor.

In DNA form, the CDR3 reads TGTGCCAGTATGAAAGGGGGGCGATCGGACACTGAAGCTTTCTTT. It translates to CASMKGGRSDTEAFF. J is TRBJ1-1 and V is TRBV7-9; a possible D gene is TRBD1 (6 bases). The CDR3 spans 15 residues. With 9 bases removed from V and 3 bases from J, the gap between germline ends came to 20 bases. CDR1 and CDR2 (germline): SEHNR, FQNEAQ (reference sequence).